This note documents a single TCR beta chain sequence. The record originates from a study of ipilimumab plus nivolumab after autologous stem cell transplantation. On the study more broadly: Typical patient got roughly 5 ipilimumab doses and about eight nivolumab doses (median).

Sequenced by immunoSEQ multiplex PCR; TCRdb stores in-frame clones only, minus some. The sample has roughly 11,000 clones; more than 65% are singletons. Germline V lookup: CDR1 SEHNR, CDR2 FQNEAQ (reference sequence). This CDR3 is 12 amino acids long. Trimming left V 6 bases short and J 6 bases short, with 12 bases between. Starting 14 to 28 days after autologous transplant, ipilimumab 1 mg/kg was given. V and J are TRBV7-9 and TRBJ2-7, with unresolved D. The clonotype originates from a male donor with diffuse large B-cell lymphoma. Sample: PBMCs, taken in a trial of ipilimumab plus nivolumab as post-transplant consolidation. The CDR3 spells CASSPRLFEQYF. The CDR3 DNA sequence: TGTGCCAGCAGTCCGAGACTCTTCGAGCAGTACTTC.